A selection of T cell receptor beta chains follows, all from one sample in a study of blood T cells in healthy people across ages. TCRdb reprocessed the 5' RACE reads with MiXCR, giving one entry per CDR3 protein. The data hold fewer than 700,000 distinct CDR3 sequences, with around 50% observed a single time. Sequencing was done on a sample of blood. These TCRs come from a man older than 75 in good health. CDR3s leave out the opening cysteine and the closing phenylalanine or tryptophan. The D gene is left open where the match is weak. A row's size may be missing; if present it is once, few, many or a size class.

clone size	V gene	J gene	D gene	CDR3 protein
NA	TRBV6-6	TRBJ1-1	NA	ASSYRGADTEAF
NA	TRBV7-2	TRBJ2-7	NA	ASSAQEPYEQY
NA	TRBV18	TRBJ2-5	NA	ASSVRGETQY
NA	TRBV12-3/TRBV12-4	TRBJ1-4	NA	ASSSPVRATNAKLF
NA	TRBV2	TRBJ2-7	NA	ASSEGQLLSYEQY
NA	TRBV6-1	TRBJ2-3	TRBD1	ASSGQGALPTDTQY
few	TRBV7-8	TRBJ2-1	TRBD2	ASSPTGTAGTSSLGTYNEQF
NA	TRBV5-1	TRBJ2-5	NA	ASSLEGERLREQY
NA	TRBV5-1	TRBJ2-7	TRBD2	ASSETSGGPYEQY
once	TRBV28	TRBJ2-1	TRBD2	ASSPRLAAASEKF
once	TRBV6-6	TRBJ2-7	TRBD1	ASMWTGRYEQY
few	TRBV20-1	TRBJ2-1	TRBD2	SASRRGSSYNEQF
NA	TRBV25-1	TRBJ2-7	NA	ASQDKYYEQY
few	TRBV5-1	TRBJ2-3	TRBD2	ASSGRGGSTDTQY
NA	TRBV27	TRBJ2-2	TRBD1	ASRDSNTGELF
NA	TRBV24-1	TRBJ2-5	TRBD1	ATRDRGLTETQY
NA	TRBV28	TRBJ2-7	NA	ASIDGGNYEQY
few	TRBV14	TRBJ2-5	TRBD2	ARSSSGRETQY
NA	TRBV12-3/TRBV12-4	TRBJ1-2	NA	ASSFIGRTGYGYT
NA	TRBV2	TRBJ2-1	NA	ASSETSSSYNEQF
NA	TRBV6-2/TRBV6-3	TRBJ2-5	TRBD2	TTGTSVNEQY
once	TRBV10-3	TRBJ2-3	NA	AIRTADTDTQY
NA	TRBV7-3	TRBJ2-1	NA	AGSPGAGYNEQF
once	TRBV28	TRBJ2-7	TRBD1	ASRADRATYEQY
NA	TRBV7-3	TRBJ2-7	NA	ASSLIAGSSYEQY
NA	TRBV20-1	TRBJ2-5	TRBD1	SARARDSQETQY
NA	TRBV5-1	TRBJ2-3	NA	ASRRGGGPTDTQY
many	TRBV6-6	TRBJ2-7	NA	ASSYSMGQFNSYEQY
NA	TRBV6-2/TRBV6-3	TRBJ2-2	TRBD1	ASGRDSFTGELF
few	TRBV6-1	TRBJ2-3	NA	ASSGDFTDTQY
few	TRBV10-3	TRBJ2-1	NA	AIRRQDQTYEQF
NA	TRBV20-1	NA	NA	SGSGPLGETQY
NA	TRBV4-2	TRBJ2-5	NA	ASSPGGWGQETQY
few	TRBV4-3	TRBJ2-3	NA	ASSHLGGVQTSTDTQY
NA	TRBV29-1	TRBJ2-3	TRBD2	SVAKTSGTFTDTQY
NA	TRBV9	TRBJ2-3	NA	ASSPPDGVAYSGTQY
few	TRBV21-1	TRBJ2-5	NA	ASSKDDVRQY
NA	TRBV6-2/TRBV6-3	TRBJ1-1	NA	ASSHGRGNFEAF
many	TRBV6-5	TRBJ2-5	NA	ASSYSETQY
NA	TRBV20-1	TRBJ2-3	TRBD2	SAITSGGSTDTQY
NA	TRBV10-3	TRBJ2-7	NA	AIRTDSGTGYEQY
NA	TRBV5-6	TRBJ2-2	NA	ASSLGGQARTGELF
NA	TRBV7-2	TRBJ2-3	TRBD2	ASSYLTSVHGPLTETQY
many	TRBV12-3/TRBV12-4	TRBJ1-1	NA	ASSYRAGGTEAF
few	TRBV4-3	TRBJ2-4	TRBD2	ASSQALAGGRAKNIQY
few	TRBV6-6	TRBJ1-2	NA	ASSYSGMQGSGYT
NA	TRBV7-9	TRBJ1-4	NA	ASSETREKLF
NA	TRBV13	NA	NA	ASSLRPRRGNIQY
few	TRBV5-1	TRBJ2-6	NA	ASSSVWGASGANVLT
NA	TRBV20-1	TRBJ2-1	TRBD2	SASSGRSYNEQF
NA	TRBV20-1	TRBJ2-5	NA	SARLGGEETQY
few	TRBV7-2	TRBJ2-3	NA	ASSLGVAPGTDTQY
NA	TRBV28	TRBJ2-3	NA	ASNEAADTQY